This TCR beta chain emerged from a study of blood T cell repertoires in COVID-19. Original methodology: Estimation of nucleated cell counts relied on the amplification of reference gene primers. Sequenced by immunoSEQ multiplex PCR; TCRdb stores in-frame clones only, minus some. Clone size and the V and J calls come from that table; the DNA yielded D and trimming. The data show approximately 150,000 clones, roughly 90% seen once. Germline-derived CDR1 and CDR2 are MNHEY and SMNVEV (reference sequence). This CDR3 has 13 residues. V shed 1 base and J shed 9 bases, with 10 bases lying between them. J is TRBJ2-1 and V is TRBV27; D is possibly TRBD2 (5 bases). The material sequenced was peripheral blood. This receptor was taken from a young man with COVID-19, enrolled during active disease. The CDR3 DNA reads TGTGCCAGCAGTTTATTGGGAGCACGTGAGCAGTTCTTC. This translates into CASSLLGAREQFF.